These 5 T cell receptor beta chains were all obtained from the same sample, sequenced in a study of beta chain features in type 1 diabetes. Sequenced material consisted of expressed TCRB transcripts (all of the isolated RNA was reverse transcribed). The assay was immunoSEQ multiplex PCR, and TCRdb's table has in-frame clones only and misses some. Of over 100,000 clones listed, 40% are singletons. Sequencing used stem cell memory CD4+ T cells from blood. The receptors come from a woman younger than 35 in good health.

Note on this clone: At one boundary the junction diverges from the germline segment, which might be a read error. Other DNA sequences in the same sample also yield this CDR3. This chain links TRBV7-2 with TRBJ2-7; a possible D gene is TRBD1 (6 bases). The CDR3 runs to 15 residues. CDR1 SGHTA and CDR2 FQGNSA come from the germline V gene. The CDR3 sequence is CASSLGGATSYEQYF. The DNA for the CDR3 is TGCGCCAGCAGCTTAGGGGGAGCGACTTCCTACGAGCAGTACTTC. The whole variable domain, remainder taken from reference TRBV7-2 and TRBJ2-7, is GAGVSQSPSNKVTEKGKDVELRCDPISGHTALYWYRQSLGQGLEFLIYFQGNSAPDKSGLPSDRFSAERTGGSVSTLTIQRTQQEDSAVYLCASSLGGATSYEQYFGPGTRLTVT.

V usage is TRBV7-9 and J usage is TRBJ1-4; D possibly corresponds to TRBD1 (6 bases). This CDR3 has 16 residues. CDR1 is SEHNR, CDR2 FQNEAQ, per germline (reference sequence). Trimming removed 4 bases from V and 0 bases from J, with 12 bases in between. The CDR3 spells CASSSIRTATNEKLFF. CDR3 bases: TGTGCCAGCAGCTCAATCAGGACAGCAACTAATGAAAAACTGTTTTTT.

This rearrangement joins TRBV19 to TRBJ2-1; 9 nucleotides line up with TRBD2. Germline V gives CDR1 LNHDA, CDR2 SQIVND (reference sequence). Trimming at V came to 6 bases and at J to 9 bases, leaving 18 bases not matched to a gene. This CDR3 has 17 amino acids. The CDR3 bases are TGTGCCAGTAGCCTCCTCCCAGTAGCGGGGGAGAGGAGTGAGCAGTTCTTC. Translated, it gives CASSLLPVAGERSEQFF.

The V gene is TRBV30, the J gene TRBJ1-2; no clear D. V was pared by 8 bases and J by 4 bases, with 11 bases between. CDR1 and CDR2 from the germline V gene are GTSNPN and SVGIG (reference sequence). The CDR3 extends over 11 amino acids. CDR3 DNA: TGTGCCGGCCGGGGTCTCTATGGCTACACCTTC. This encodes CAGRGLYGYTF.

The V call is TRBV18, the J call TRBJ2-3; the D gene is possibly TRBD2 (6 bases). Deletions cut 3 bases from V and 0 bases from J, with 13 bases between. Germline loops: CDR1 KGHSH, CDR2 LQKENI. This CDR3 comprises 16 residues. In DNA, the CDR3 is TGTGCCAGCTCACCTCCCGCGGGAACTAGCACAGATACGCAGTATTTT. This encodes CASSPPAGTSTDTQYF.